The next 6 T cell receptor beta chains were all read from a single sample in a study of cytomegalovirus exposure and HLA in healthy donors. The primer mix had 60 Vbeta and 13 Jbeta primers. The method was immunoSEQ multiplex PCR; TCRdb's version includes in-frame clones alone and lacks a portion of them. The repertoire holds 150,000 to 200,000 clones, with around 80% as singletons. Specimen: PBMCs. All receptors derive from a woman between 18 and 30 years old in good health and CMV-seropositive.

The V and J genes are TRBV6-4 and TRBJ2-7; D perhaps matches TRBD1 (6 bases). The germline V gene has CDR1 MRHNA and CDR2 SNTAGT. The CDR3 loop spans 12 amino acids. V lost 3 bases and J lost 6, with 9 bases in between. The CDR3 here is CASSDQGFEQYV. The CDR3 nucleotides are TGTGCCAGCAGTGATCAGGGGTTCGAGCAGTACGTC.

The table lists this clone with a count of one. This chain joins TRBV9 and TRBJ2-1; no definite D call. The CDR3 is 16 residues long. Trimming shortened V by 0 bases and J by 4 bases, and 14 bases separated the two germline ends. Germline assignment: CDR1 SGDLS and CDR2 YYNGEE. In nucleotides, the CDR3 is TGTGCCAGCAGCGTAGGGGCTGCCACCTTGTACAATGAGCAGTTCTTC. Protein: CASSVGAATLYNEQFF.

The chain carries TRBV14 and TRBJ2-7; TRBD1 is a possible D gene (6 bases). V lost 1 base to trimming and J lost 6 bases, with 10 bases between them. Germline CDR1 reads SGHDN; CDR2 reads FVKESK. The CDR3 runs 13 residues. The CDR3 DNA sequence: TGTGCCAGCAGCCAAGTCCCAGGGGCCGAGCAGTACTTC. Protein: CASSQVPGAEQYF.

This chain connects TRBV7-3 to TRBJ2-5, with D possibly being TRBD2 (6 bases). Trimming removed 8 bases at V and 4 bases at J, with 14 bases between. Per germline, CDR1 SGHTA and CDR2 FQGTGA. The length of the CDR3 is 13 residues. The DNA for the CDR3 is TGTGCCAGCCCCCCGGGACTCGTAGAGACCCAGTACTTC. Translating gives CASPPGLVETQYF.

This chain uses TRBV5-4 with TRBJ1-2, with D uncertain. Per the germline V gene, CDR1 is SGHNT and CDR2 is YYREEE (reference sequence). V was trimmed by 4 bases and J by 7 bases, leaving 20 bases between them. There are 15 residues in the CDR3. The CDR3 nucleotides are TGTGCCAGCAGCCCCCGGTACCCATCTTCGGGTGGCTACACCTTC. Its protein is CASSPRYPSSGGYTF.

V gene TRBV6-6 combines with J gene TRBJ2-7, with D possibly matching TRBD1 (5 bases). Germline V gene data show CDR1 as MNHNY and CDR2 as SVGAGI (reference sequence). Trimming took 5 bases from V and 5 from J, leaving 13 bases between them. This CDR3 region has 13 residues. CDR3 bases: TGTGCCAGCAGTAGACTTGGGGCTGACGAGCAGTACTTC. Translating it yields CASSRLGADEQYF.